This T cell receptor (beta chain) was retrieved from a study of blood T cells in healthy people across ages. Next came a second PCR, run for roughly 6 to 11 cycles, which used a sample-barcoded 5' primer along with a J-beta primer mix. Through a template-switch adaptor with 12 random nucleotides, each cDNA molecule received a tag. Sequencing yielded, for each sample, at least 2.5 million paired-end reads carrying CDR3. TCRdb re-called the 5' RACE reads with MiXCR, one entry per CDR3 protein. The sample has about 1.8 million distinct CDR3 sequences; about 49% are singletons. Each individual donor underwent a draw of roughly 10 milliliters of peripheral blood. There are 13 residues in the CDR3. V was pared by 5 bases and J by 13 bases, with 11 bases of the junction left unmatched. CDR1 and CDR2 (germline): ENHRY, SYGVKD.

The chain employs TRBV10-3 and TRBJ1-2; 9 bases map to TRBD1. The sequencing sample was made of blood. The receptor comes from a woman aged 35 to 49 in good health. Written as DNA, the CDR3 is TGTGCCATCAGTAAATCCGGGACAGGGCAATCCACCTTC. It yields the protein CAISKSGTGQSTF.